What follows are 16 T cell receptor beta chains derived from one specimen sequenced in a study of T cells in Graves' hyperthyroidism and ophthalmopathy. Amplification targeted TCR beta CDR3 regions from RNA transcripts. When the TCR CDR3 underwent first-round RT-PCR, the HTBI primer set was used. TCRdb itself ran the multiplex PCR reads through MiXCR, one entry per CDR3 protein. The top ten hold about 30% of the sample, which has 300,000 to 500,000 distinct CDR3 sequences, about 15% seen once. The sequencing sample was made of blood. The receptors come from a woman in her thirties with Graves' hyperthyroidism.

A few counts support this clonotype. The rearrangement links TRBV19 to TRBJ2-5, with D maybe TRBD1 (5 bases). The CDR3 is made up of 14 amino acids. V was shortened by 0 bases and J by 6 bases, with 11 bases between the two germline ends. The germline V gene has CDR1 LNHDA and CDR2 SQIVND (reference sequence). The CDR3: CASSIDLRAKTQYF. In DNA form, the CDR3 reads TGTGCCAGTAGTATAGATCTCAGGGCGAAGACCCAGTACTTC.

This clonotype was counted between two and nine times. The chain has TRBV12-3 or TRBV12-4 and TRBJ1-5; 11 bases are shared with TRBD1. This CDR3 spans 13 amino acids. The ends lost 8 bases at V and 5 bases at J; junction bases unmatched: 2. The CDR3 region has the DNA TGTGCCAGCGGGGGACAGGGGGATCAGCCCCAGCATTTT. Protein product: CASGGQGDQPQHF.

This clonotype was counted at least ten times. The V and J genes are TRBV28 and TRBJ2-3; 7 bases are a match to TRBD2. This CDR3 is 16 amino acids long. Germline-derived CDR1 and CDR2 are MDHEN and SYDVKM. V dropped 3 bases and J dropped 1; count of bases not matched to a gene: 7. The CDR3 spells CASSFPRLAGTDTQYF. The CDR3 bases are TGTGCCAGCAGTTTCCCGAGGCTAGCGGGCACAGATACGCAGTATTTT.

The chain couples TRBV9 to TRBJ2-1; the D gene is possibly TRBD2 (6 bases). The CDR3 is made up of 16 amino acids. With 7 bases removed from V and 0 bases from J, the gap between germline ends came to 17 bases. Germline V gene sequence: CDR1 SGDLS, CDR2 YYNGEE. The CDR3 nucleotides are TGTGCCAGCTCTGAAACTAGCTTCAGCTCCTACAATGAGCAGTTCTTC. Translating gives CASSETSFSSYNEQFF.

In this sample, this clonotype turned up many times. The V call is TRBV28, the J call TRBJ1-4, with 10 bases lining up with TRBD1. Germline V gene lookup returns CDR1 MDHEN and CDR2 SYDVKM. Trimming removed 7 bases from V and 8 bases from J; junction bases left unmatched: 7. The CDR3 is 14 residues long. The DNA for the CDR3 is TGTGCCAGCACCGGGACAGGGGTGAGGGAAAAACTGTTTTTT. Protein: CASTGTGVREKLFF.

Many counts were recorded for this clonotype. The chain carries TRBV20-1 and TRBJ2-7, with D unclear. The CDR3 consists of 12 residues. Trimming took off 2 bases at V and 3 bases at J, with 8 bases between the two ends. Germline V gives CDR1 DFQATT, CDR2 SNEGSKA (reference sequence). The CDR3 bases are TGCAGTGCTAGACAGCCACTCTACGAGCAGTACTTC. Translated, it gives CSARQPLYEQYF.

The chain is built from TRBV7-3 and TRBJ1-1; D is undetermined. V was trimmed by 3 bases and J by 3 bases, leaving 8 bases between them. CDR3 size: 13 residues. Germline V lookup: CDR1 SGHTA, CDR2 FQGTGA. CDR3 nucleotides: TGTGCCAGCAGCTTCGACCCGGACACTGAAGCTTTCTTT. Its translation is CASSFDPDTEAFF.

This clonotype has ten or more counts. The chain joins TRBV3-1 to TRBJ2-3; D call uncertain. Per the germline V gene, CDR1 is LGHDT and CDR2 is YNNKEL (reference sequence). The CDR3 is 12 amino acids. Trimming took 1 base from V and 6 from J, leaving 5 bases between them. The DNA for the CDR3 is TGTGCCAGCAGCCAAGTAGGTGATACGCAGTATTTT. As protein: CASSQVGDTQYF.

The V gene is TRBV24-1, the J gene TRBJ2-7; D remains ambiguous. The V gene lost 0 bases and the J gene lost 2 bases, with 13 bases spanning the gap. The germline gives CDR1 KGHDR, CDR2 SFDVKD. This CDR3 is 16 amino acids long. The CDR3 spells CATSDLSASNPYEQYF. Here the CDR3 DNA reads TGTGCCACCAGTGATTTGTCGGCGTCTAACCCCTACGAGCAGTACTTC.

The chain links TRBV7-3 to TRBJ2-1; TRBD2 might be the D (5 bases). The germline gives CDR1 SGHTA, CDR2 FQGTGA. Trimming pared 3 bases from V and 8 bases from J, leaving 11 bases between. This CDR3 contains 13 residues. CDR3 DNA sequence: TGTGCCAGCAGCTTTTCTAGCCCCGATGAGCAGTTCTTC. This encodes CASSFSSPDEQFF.

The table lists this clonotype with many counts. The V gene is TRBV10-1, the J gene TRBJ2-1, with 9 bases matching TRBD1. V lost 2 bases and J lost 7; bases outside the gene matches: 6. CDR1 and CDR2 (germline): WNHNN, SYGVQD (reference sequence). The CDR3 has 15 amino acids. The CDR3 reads CASSEIAGQGNEQFF. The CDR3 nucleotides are TGCGCCAGCAGTGAGATTGCGGGACAGGGTAATGAGCAGTTCTTC.

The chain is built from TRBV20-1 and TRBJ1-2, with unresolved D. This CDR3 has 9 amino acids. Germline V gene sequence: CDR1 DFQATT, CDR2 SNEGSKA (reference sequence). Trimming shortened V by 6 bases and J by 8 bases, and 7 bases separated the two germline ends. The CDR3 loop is CSAPPGYTF. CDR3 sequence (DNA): TGCAGTGCCCCGCCGGGCTACACCTTC.

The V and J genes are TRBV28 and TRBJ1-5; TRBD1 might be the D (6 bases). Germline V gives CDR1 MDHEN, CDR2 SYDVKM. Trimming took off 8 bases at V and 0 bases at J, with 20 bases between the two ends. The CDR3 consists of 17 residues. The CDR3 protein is CASVTGHLTYSNQPQHF. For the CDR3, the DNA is TGTGCCAGCGTCACGGGACACCTTACTTATAGCAATCAGCCCCAGCATTTT.

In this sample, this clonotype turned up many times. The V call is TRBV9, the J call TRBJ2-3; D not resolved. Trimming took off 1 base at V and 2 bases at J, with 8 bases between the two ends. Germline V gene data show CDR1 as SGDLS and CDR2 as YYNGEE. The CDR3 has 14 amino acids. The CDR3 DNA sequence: TGTGCCAGCAGCGTACGGAGTAACACAGATACGCAGTATTTT. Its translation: CASSVRSNTDTQYF.

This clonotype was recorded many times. The CDR3 DNA reads TGTGCCAGCAGCCCCACACGACTAGCGGGAGGTTACGAGCAGTTCTTC. Its protein is CASSPTRLAGGYEQFF. This chain links TRBV7-2 with TRBJ2-1; 13 bases agree with TRBD2. V dropped 5 bases and J dropped 10; count of bases not matched to a gene: 11. The CDR3 sequence is 16 residues long. Germline V gene data show CDR1 as SGHTA and CDR2 as FQGNSA.

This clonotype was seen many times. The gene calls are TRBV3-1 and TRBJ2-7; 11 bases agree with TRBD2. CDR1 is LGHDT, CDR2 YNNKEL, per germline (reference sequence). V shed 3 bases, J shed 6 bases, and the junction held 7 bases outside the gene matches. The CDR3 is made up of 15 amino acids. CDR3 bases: TGTGCCAGCAGCCACGGTGGGACTAGCGGAGCCGAGCAGTACTTC. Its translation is CASSHGGTSGAEQYF.